The clone carrying this T cell receptor (beta chain) was recorded only once. Its antigen is not identified. This sample stems from a study of T cell responses to AZD1222 COVID-19 vaccine. The repertoire was sequenced with immunoSEQ multiplex PCR; TCRdb's copy has only in-frame clones and lacks some. The table has about 42,000 clones, roughly 88% seen once; the top ten hold about a sixth. Study findings and constraints: The donor cohort was predominantly white British with a female majority, and clonal diversity may have been underestimated.

The germline V and J ends were trimmed by 4 bases and 5 bases, with 11 bases remaining between them. This CDR3 spans 13 amino acids. The germline CDR1 and CDR2 sequences are MRHNA and SNTAGT. The clonotype originates from an adult who received the AZD1222 COVID-19 vaccine. The sequencing used peripheral blood, collected 28 days after the second AZD1222 dose. The chain couples TRBV6-4 to TRBJ1-2, with D perhaps TRBD1 (5 bases). The CDR3 region is CASSGGMDYGYTF. In DNA, the CDR3 is TGTGCCAGCAGTGGGGGGATGGATTATGGCTACACCTTC.